This entry features one T cell receptor (beta chain) sequence. Between the trimmed V and J ends, which lost 2 bases and 2 bases, there was a span of 9 bases. Germline V gene sequence: CDR1 KGHDR, CDR2 SFDVKD. The CDR3 is made up of 14 amino acids. These data come from a study of CD8 T cells in Susac syndrome. Random hexamers were used to reverse transcribe the RNA input (0.5 to 1 ug). TCRdb analysed the immunoSEQ multiplex PCR reads with MiXCR anew, one entry per CDR3 protein. The table has around 300,000 distinct CDR3 sequences, 70% to 90% seen once. TEMRA cells were enriched by FACS, and CD4+ and CD8+ T cells were negatively isolated.

This chain uses TRBV24-1 with TRBJ2-7, with a possible D match to TRBD2 (5 bases). Sequenced sample: CD8+ T cells from PBMCs. This sequence originates from a human donor with multiple sclerosis. The chain's CDR3 is CATSDSSGTYEQYF. CDR3 in DNA: TGTGCCACCAGTGATTCCAGCGGTACCTACGAGCAGTACTTC.